A selection of T cell receptor beta chains follows, all from one sample in a study of cytomegalovirus exposure and HLA in healthy donors. The assay was immunoSEQ multiplex PCR, and TCRdb's table has in-frame clones only and misses some. The sample lists about 190,000 clones; 60% to 85% were seen once. Sequencing was done on a sample of PBMCs. Receptor source: a woman between 18 and 30 years old in good health and CMV-seronegative. Both conserved end residues are part of each CDR3. D genes are given only for firm matches. Expanded clones get a size class; other rows say once, few or many, or leave the size out.

TRBV29-1	TRBJ2-6	-	-	CSVATARRANVLTF	TGCAGCGTGGCTACGGCTAGGAGGGCCAACGTCCTGACTTTC
TRBV19	TRBJ1-4	few	-	CATRPNNIGVTNEKLFF	TGTGCCACCCGACCGAATAACATAGGGGTAACTAATGAAAAACTGTTTTTT
TRBV10-1	TRBJ2-7	few	TRBD2	CASSDLGLVRSEQYF	TGCGCCAGCAGTGACCTGGGACTAGTTCGTTCCGAGCAGTACTTC
TRBV7-2	TRBJ1-6	once	TRBD1	CASSATGVPNSPLHF	TGTGCCAGCAGCGCGACAGGGGTTCCCAATTCACCCCTCCACTTT
TRBV25-1	TRBJ1-1	-	-	CASSGGHEAFF	TGTGCCAGCAGTGGGGGACACGAAGCTTTCTTT
TRBV7-2	TRBJ2-4	-	-	CASSLDIAKNIQYF	TGTGCCAGCAGCCTGGACATAGCCAAAAACATTCAGTACTTC
TRBV29-1	TRBJ2-5	-	TRBD2	CSVEVPASGPGGTQYF	TGCAGCGTTGAAGTACCAGCTAGCGGACCAGGCGGGACCCAGTACTTC
TRBV7-7	TRBJ2-5	-	TRBD2	CASSPTSGGQETQYF	TGTGCCAGCAGCCCTACTAGCGGGGGCCAAGAGACCCAGTACTTC
TRBV7-2	TRBJ1-2	-	-	CASSQAWAALGYTF	TGTGCCAGCAGCCAAGCCTGGGCCGCACTTGGCTACACCTTC
TRBV6-5	TRBJ2-5	-	-	CASSYRDARGGTQYF	TGTGCCAGCAGTTACCGGGACGCCCGGGGAGGGACCCAGTACTTC
TRBV7-9	TRBJ2-1	-	TRBD2	CASSPFGRALNEQFF	TGTGCCAGCAGCCCCTTCGGGAGGGCCCTGAATGAGCAGTTCTTC
TRBV15	TRBJ2-1	-	TRBD1	CATSSRQGGRNEQFF	TGTGCCACCAGCTCTCGACAGGGGGGTCGCAATGAGCAGTTCTTC
TRBV2	TRBJ2-5	-	-	CASNEPIRVGETQYF	TGTGCCAGCAACGAACCGATCAGGGTAGGAGAGACCCAGTACTTC
TRBV10-1	TRBJ1-2	-	TRBD1	CASSEGTDYGYTF	TGCGCCAGCAGTGAAGGGACAGACTATGGCTACACCTTC
TRBV11-2	TRBJ1-1	-	-	CASSQLRGQNTEAFF	TGTGCCAGCAGCCAACTCCGGGGTCAGAACACTGAAGCTTTCTTT
TRBV5-1	TRBJ2-3	-	TRBD2	CASSATPGLASTDTQYF	TGCGCCAGCAGTGCCACCCCGGGACTAGCGAGCACAGATACGCAGTATTTT
TRBV5-1	TRBJ2-1	-	TRBD2	CASSLGLAGGVMDEQFF	TGCGCCAGCAGCTTGGGGCTAGCGGGGGGGGTTATGGATGAGCAGTTCTTC
TRBV19	TRBJ1-2	-	TRBD1	CASSMTGLDYGYTF	TGTGCCAGTAGTATGACAGGGCTCGACTATGGCTACACCTTC
TRBV7-9	TRBJ2-1	few	TRBD2	CASSTTSGSSYNEQFF	TGTGCCAGCAGCACGACTAGCGGGAGCTCCTACAATGAGCAGTTCTTC
TRBV6-5	TRBJ2-3	-	-	CASSYTLVRPDTQYF	TGTGCCAGCAGTTACACTCTCGTCCGCCCAGATACGCAGTATTTT
TRBV27	TRBJ1-6	few	-	CASSLRATNSPLHF	TGTGCCAGCAGTTTGCGGGCCACAAATTCACCCCTCCACTTT
TRBV10-1	TRBJ1-5	-	-	CASSSGVNQPQHF	TGCGCCAGCAGTTCAGGGGTCAATCAGCCCCAGCATTTT
TRBV7-9	TRBJ1-6	-	TRBD1	CASSPRTGGSSYNSPLHF	TGTGCCAGCAGCCCTAGGACAGGGGGGAGCTCCTATAATTCACCCCTCCACTTT
TRBV9	TRBJ2-7	-	TRBD2	CASSPIAGGDYEQYF	TGTGCCAGCAGCCCGATAGCGGGAGGGGATTACGAGCAGTACTTC
TRBV7-3	TRBJ1-2	-	-	CASSLMGGGEDYGYTF	TGTGCCAGCAGCTTAATGGGGGGAGGGGAGGACTATGGCTACACCTTC
TRBV2	TRBJ2-7	-	TRBD1	CAGSGTGGDEQYF	TGTGCCGGCAGCGGGACAGGGGGCGACGAGCAGTACTTC
TRBV5-5	TRBJ2-7	once	TRBD2	CASSSGLAGLYEQYF	TGTGCCAGCAGCTCCGGACTAGCGGGACTCTACGAGCAGTACTTC
TRBV7-9	TRBJ2-7	-	-	CASSLVSREQYF	TGTGCCAGCAGCTTAGTTAGTCGCGAGCAGTACTTC
TRBV7-8	TRBJ2-5	-	TRBD1	CASRGQGAAQYF	TGTGCCAGCAGGGGACAGGGGGCAGCCCAGTACTTC
TRBV7-2	TRBJ1-2	-	-	CASSLGAGYGYTF	TGTGCCAGCAGCTTAGGGGCGGGATATGGCTACACCTTC
TRBV5-6	TRBJ1-1	-	-	CASSLAGRKNTEAFF	TGTGCCAGCAGCTTGGCCGGGAGGAAGAACACTGAAGCTTTCTTT